One and the same sample provided the 26 T cell receptor beta chains below, sequenced in a study of blood T cell repertoires in COVID-19. Sequencing used immunoSEQ multiplex PCR; TCRdb keeps in-frame clones, though not all of them. The sample has some 170,000 clones, 70% to 80% seen once. Sequencing was done on a sample of peripheral blood. The receptors stem from a woman aged 50 to 60 with active or convalescent COVID-19.

The gene calls are TRBV24-1 and TRBJ2-5, with a tentative D call TRBD1 (6 bases). Germline CDR1 and CDR2: KGHDR and SFDVKD. The V gene lost 3 bases and the J gene lost 4 bases, with 11 bases spanning the gap. The CDR3 has 14 amino acids. The DNA of the CDR3 is TGTGCCACCAGTGATCCTACAGGGCCAGAGACCCAGTACTTC. Its translation is CATSDPTGPETQYF.

V and J are TRBV28 and TRBJ1-1, with D possibly being TRBD1 (6 bases). CDR1 MDHEN and CDR2 SYDVKM come from the germline V gene. Trimming removed 1 base from V and 7 bases from J, with 16 bases in between. The CDR3 totals 15 residues. The CDR3 region has the DNA TGTGCCAGCAGTTTATTGTCGCGGACAGAGGGTGAAGCTTTCTTT. It specifies CASSLLSRTEGEAFF.

The V and J genes are TRBV19 and TRBJ2-7; D is perhaps TRBD1 (5 bases). V lost 3 bases and J lost 4, with 19 bases in between. The CDR3 is made up of 16 amino acids. The germline V gene encodes CDR1 LNHDA and CDR2 SQIVND (reference sequence). The DNA for the CDR3 is TGTGCCAGTAGTATTGCGGACCAGGGAAATTGGTACGAGCAGTACTTC. Translation: CASSIADQGNWYEQYF.

This chain connects TRBV19 to TRBJ1-2, with a possible D match to TRBD1 (6 bases). Trimming stripped 3 bases from V and 1 base from J, with 12 bases between. Germline assignment: CDR1 LNHDA and CDR2 SQIVND (reference sequence). The CDR3 has 15 residues. For the CDR3, the DNA is TGTGCCAGTAGTATTTCAACGGACAGTAACTATGGCTACACCTTC. It specifies CASSISTDSNYGYTF.

This rearrangement joins TRBV5-1 to TRBJ1-4; TRBD1 matches 9 bases. With V trimmed by 4 bases and J by 3 bases, 7 bases remained unmatched. Germline CDR1 and CDR2: SGHRS and YFSETQ. The CDR3 consists of 16 residues. This CDR3 reads CASSGGQGLANEKLFF. CDR3 nucleotide sequence: TGCGCCAGCAGCGGCGGACAGGGGTTGGCTAATGAAAAACTGTTTTTT.

The chain joins TRBV28 to TRBJ1-5, with D unclear. CDR3 size: 14 residues. V was cut by 2 bases and J by 0 bases, with 5 bases left in between. Germline-derived CDR1 and CDR2 are MDHEN and SYDVKM. CDR3 DNA: TGTGCCAGCAGTTTAGGGCCTAGCAATCAGCCCCAGCATTTT. Its protein is CASSLGPSNQPQHF. Using reference TRBV28 and TRBJ1-5 for the parts outside the CDR3, the full variable domain is DVKVTQSSRYLVKRTGEKVFLECVQDMDHENMFWYRQDPGLGLRLIYFSYDVKMKEKGDIPEGYSVSREKKERFSLILESASTNQTSMYLCASSLGPSNQPQHFGDGTRLSIL.

The chain uses TRBV5-1 and TRBJ1-1, with TRBD1 matching over 7 bases. From germline, CDR1 is SGHRS and CDR2 YFSETQ. V shed 4 bases, J shed 6 bases, and the junction held 12 bases outside the gene matches. The CDR3 length is 15 residues. The CDR3 reads CASSPGTATKPEAFF. The CDR3 DNA is TGCGCCAGCAGCCCCGGGACAGCCACTAAACCTGAAGCTTTCTTT.

This chain uses TRBV7-3 with TRBJ2-1, with TRBD2 matching over 7 bases. From germline, CDR1 is SGHTA and CDR2 FQGTGA. The V gene end was trimmed by 1 base and the J gene end by 2 bases; junction bases not matched to a gene: 2. The CDR3 consists of 15 residues. The CDR3 sequence: CASSLNAGAYNEQFF. The DNA for the CDR3 is TGTGCCAGCAGCTTAAATGCGGGAGCCTACAATGAGCAGTTCTTC.

The chain uses TRBV5-4 and TRBJ2-1; D might be TRBD2 (6 bases). The germline V and J ends were trimmed by 4 bases and 2 bases, with 10 bases remaining between them. This CDR3 has 14 residues. Germline V gene lookup returns CDR1 SGHNT and CDR2 YYREEE (reference sequence). The CDR3 spells CASSSGFPYNEQFF. CDR3 bases: TGTGCCAGCAGCAGCGGGTTCCCCTACAATGAGCAGTTCTTC.

The chain recombines TRBV19 with TRBJ1-2; no firm D call. The V end lost 3 bases, the J end lost 6 bases, and 11 bases lay between the germline ends. The CDR3 has 13 amino acids. Germline assignment: CDR1 LNHDA and CDR2 SQIVND (reference sequence). CDR3 in amino acids: CASSIGLGDGYTF. Written as DNA, the CDR3 is TGTGCCAGTAGTATCGGACTGGGAGATGGCTACACCTTC. The complete variable domain, with remaining parts taken from reference TRBV19 and TRBJ1-2, reads DGGITQSPKYLFRKEGQNVTLSCEQNLNHDAMYWYRQDPGQGLRLIYYSQIVNDFQKGDIAEGYSVSREKKESFPLTVTSAQKNPTAFYLCASSIGLGDGYTFGSGTRLTVV.

The chain carries TRBV20-1 and TRBJ1-1; a weak D match, TRBD1 (5 bases). Germline V lookup: CDR1 DFQATT, CDR2 SNEGSKA (reference sequence). V dropped 3 bases and J dropped 7 bases, with 15 bases sitting between them. The CDR3 extends over 13 amino acids. The CDR3 spells CSASGGGKGEAFF. CDR3 sequence (DNA): TGCAGTGCTAGTGGGGGGGGAAAAGGTGAAGCTTTCTTT.

This chain connects TRBV6-4 to TRBJ2-2; TRBD2 matches 11 bases. The CDR3 has 16 amino acids. Germline V gene data show CDR1 as MRHNA and CDR2 as SNTAGT. V lost 8 bases to trimming and J lost 1 base; unmatched junction nucleotides: 6. The chain's CDR3 is CASPAGTSGNTGELFF. The CDR3 bases are TGTGCCAGCCCAGCCGGGACTAGCGGGAACACCGGGGAGCTGTTTTTT.

The chain combines TRBV7-9 with TRBJ2-3; the match to TRBD2 covers 10 bases. The CDR3 has 17 amino acids. With V trimmed by 4 bases and J by 0 bases, 7 bases remained unmatched. CDR1 and CDR2 from the germline V gene are SEHNR and FQNEAQ (reference sequence). The CDR3 here is CASSSPVAGGSTDTQYF. DNA for the CDR3: TGTGCCAGCAGCTCACCCGTAGCGGGAGGTAGCACAGATACGCAGTATTTT. The full variable domain, in which reference TRBV7-9 and TRBJ2-3 provide the parts outside the CDR3, is DTGVSQNPRHKITKRGQNVTFRCDPISEHNRLYWYRQTLGQGPEFLTYFQNEAQLEKSRLLSDRFSAERPKGSFSTLEIQRTEQGDSAMYLCASSSPVAGGSTDTQYFGPGTRLTVL.

This rearrangement joins TRBV3-1 (or the pseudogene TRBV3-2) to TRBJ1-6, with 8 bases fitting TRBD1. CDR1 and CDR2 (germline): LGHDT, YNNKEL (reference sequence). V gave up 4 bases and J gave up 14 bases; unmatched junction bases: 16. This CDR3 region has 16 residues. CDR3 DNA: TGTGCCAGCAGCCCCAACGCAGGGGGCGCATTGGGGACCCTCCACTTT. Its translation is CASSPNAGGALGTLHF.

The rearrangement joins TRBV14 to TRBJ1-1; 9 bases are a match to TRBD1. Germline V gene lookup returns CDR1 SGHDN and CDR2 FVKESK. The V gene end was trimmed by 1 base and the J gene end by 7 bases; junction bases not matched to a gene: 13. The CDR3 is 17 residues long. CDR3 residues: CASSQGFGQGREGEAFF. CDR3 DNA sequence: TGTGCCAGCAGCCAAGGTTTCGGACAGGGGAGAGAAGGTGAAGCTTTCTTT. Full variable domain (remainder filled in from reference TRBV14 and TRBJ1-1): EAGVTQFPSHSVIEKGQTVTLRCDPISGHDNLYWYRRVMGKEIKFLLHFVKESKQDESGMPNNRFLAERTGGTYSTLKVQPAELEDSGVYFCASSQGFGQGREGEAFFGQGTRLTVV.

Only a few counts were recorded for this clone. The chain links TRBV19 to TRBJ1-2; D remains unclear. The CDR3 covers 16 residues. The germline CDR1 and CDR2 sequences are LNHDA and SQIVND (reference sequence). Trimming cost V 4 bases and J 6 bases, with 21 bases left between them. As DNA, the CDR3 is TGTGCCAGTAGTAACCCCCCCGGGAGGGTTCGACATGGCTACACCTTC. This translates into CASSNPPGRVRHGYTF.

The V and J genes are TRBV5-1 and TRBJ1-2, with a possible D match to TRBD1 (5 bases). This CDR3 is built from 15 residues. The V and J ends lost 4 bases and 6 bases respectively, with 19 bases between them. Germline V gives CDR1 SGHRS, CDR2 YFSETQ. CDR3 in amino acids: CASSVGGTAVNGYTF. In DNA form, the CDR3 reads TGCGCCAGCAGCGTCGGGGGAACAGCTGTTAATGGCTACACCTTC.

The genes are TRBV24-1 and TRBJ2-7; the match to TRBD1 covers 8 bases. With V trimmed by 4 bases and J by 3 bases, 7 bases remained unmatched. This CDR3 comprises 15 residues. The germline V gene has CDR1 KGHDR and CDR2 SFDVKD. The CDR3 coding sequence is TGTGCCACCAGTGACACCGGGACAGGAGGCTACGAGCAGTACTTC. It yields the protein CATSDTGTGGYEQYF.

The chain carries TRBV6-5 and TRBJ2-5; D remains unclear. The V end was cut by 0 bases, the J end by 0 bases, with 5 bases between. Germline V gene sequence: CDR1 MNHEY, CDR2 SVGAGI. The CDR3 length is 14 residues. Here the CDR3 reads CASSYSRNQETQYF. CDR3 bases: TGTGCCAGCAGTTACTCGAGGAACCAAGAGACCCAGTACTTC.

The chain has TRBV6-1 and TRBJ1-2, with 7 bases lining up with TRBD1. The CDR3 runs to 18 residues. V dropped 1 base and J dropped 5; count of bases not matched to a gene: 16. Germline CDR1 is MNHNS and CDR2 is SASEGT. CDR3 region: CASSEEAVWETGWYGYTF. CDR3 sequence (DNA): TGTGCCAGCAGTGAAGAAGCGGTTTGGGAGACAGGGTGGTATGGCTACACCTTC.

This clone has more than one count but fewer than ten. This chain joins TRBV6-6 and TRBJ1-5; 8 nucleotides match TRBD1. CDR1 is MNHNY and CDR2 is SVGAGI in the germline V gene (reference sequence). The V gene end was trimmed by 5 bases and the J gene end by 4 bases; junction bases not matched to a gene: 7. CDR3 length: 15 residues. This chain's CDR3 is CASSNGQGVNQPQHF. DNA of the CDR3: TGTGCCAGCAGTAATGGACAGGGAGTAAATCAGCCCCAGCATTTT.

The chain recombines TRBV4-3 with TRBJ1-2; no clear D gene. The CDR3 loop spans 16 amino acids. Germline lookup yields CDR1 LGHNA and CDR2 YSLEER. The ends were cut back, 2 bases at V and 4 bases at J, with 17 bases in the middle. This CDR3 is CASSQTSHPGSYGYTF. The CDR3 DNA reads TGCGCCAGCAGCCAAACTTCGCATCCGGGGAGCTATGGCTACACCTTC.

In this sample, this clone turned up a few times. The chain employs TRBV3-1 (or the pseudogene TRBV3-2) and TRBJ1-1; 9 positions agree with TRBD1. J was trimmed by 1 base and V by 4 bases; bases with no gene match: 4. Looked up from germline, CDR1 is LGHDT and CDR2 is YNNKEL (reference sequence). This CDR3 region has 15 residues. The CDR3 reads CASSRRTGENTEAFF. CDR3 bases: TGTGCCAGCAGCCGCAGGACAGGGGAGAACACTGAAGCTTTCTTT.

The chain joins TRBV24-1 to TRBJ2-3; 12 positions agree with TRBD1. The CDR3 has 18 amino acids. Germline V gene data show CDR1 as KGHDR and CDR2 as SFDVKD. The V gene end was trimmed by 3 bases and the J gene end by 1 base; junction bases not matched to a gene: 7. CDR3 coding DNA: TGTGCCACCAGTGATCCAGGGACAGGGGGCCGGCGCACAGATACGCAGTATTTT. Translated: CATSDPGTGGRRTDTQYF.

The rearrangement joins TRBV12-3 or TRBV12-4 to TRBJ1-5; weak D call: TRBD1 (5 bases). The CDR3 totals 13 residues. The V gene lost 5 bases and the J gene lost 3 bases, with 8 bases spanning the gap. The CDR3 sequence is CASSPRDNQPQHF. The CDR3 DNA follows: TGTGCCAGCAGTCCCAGGGACAATCAGCCCCAGCATTTT.

The rearrangement links TRBV19 to TRBJ2-2, with 8 nucleotides matching TRBD2. Germline V gene lookup returns CDR1 LNHDA and CDR2 SQIVND (reference sequence). V lost 8 bases and J lost 5; bases outside the gene matches: 7. This CDR3 spans 14 amino acids. DNA for the CDR3: TGTGCCAGTGTCCGGGAGGGCGGTACCGGGGAGCTGTTTTTT. Translated: CASVREGGTGELFF.